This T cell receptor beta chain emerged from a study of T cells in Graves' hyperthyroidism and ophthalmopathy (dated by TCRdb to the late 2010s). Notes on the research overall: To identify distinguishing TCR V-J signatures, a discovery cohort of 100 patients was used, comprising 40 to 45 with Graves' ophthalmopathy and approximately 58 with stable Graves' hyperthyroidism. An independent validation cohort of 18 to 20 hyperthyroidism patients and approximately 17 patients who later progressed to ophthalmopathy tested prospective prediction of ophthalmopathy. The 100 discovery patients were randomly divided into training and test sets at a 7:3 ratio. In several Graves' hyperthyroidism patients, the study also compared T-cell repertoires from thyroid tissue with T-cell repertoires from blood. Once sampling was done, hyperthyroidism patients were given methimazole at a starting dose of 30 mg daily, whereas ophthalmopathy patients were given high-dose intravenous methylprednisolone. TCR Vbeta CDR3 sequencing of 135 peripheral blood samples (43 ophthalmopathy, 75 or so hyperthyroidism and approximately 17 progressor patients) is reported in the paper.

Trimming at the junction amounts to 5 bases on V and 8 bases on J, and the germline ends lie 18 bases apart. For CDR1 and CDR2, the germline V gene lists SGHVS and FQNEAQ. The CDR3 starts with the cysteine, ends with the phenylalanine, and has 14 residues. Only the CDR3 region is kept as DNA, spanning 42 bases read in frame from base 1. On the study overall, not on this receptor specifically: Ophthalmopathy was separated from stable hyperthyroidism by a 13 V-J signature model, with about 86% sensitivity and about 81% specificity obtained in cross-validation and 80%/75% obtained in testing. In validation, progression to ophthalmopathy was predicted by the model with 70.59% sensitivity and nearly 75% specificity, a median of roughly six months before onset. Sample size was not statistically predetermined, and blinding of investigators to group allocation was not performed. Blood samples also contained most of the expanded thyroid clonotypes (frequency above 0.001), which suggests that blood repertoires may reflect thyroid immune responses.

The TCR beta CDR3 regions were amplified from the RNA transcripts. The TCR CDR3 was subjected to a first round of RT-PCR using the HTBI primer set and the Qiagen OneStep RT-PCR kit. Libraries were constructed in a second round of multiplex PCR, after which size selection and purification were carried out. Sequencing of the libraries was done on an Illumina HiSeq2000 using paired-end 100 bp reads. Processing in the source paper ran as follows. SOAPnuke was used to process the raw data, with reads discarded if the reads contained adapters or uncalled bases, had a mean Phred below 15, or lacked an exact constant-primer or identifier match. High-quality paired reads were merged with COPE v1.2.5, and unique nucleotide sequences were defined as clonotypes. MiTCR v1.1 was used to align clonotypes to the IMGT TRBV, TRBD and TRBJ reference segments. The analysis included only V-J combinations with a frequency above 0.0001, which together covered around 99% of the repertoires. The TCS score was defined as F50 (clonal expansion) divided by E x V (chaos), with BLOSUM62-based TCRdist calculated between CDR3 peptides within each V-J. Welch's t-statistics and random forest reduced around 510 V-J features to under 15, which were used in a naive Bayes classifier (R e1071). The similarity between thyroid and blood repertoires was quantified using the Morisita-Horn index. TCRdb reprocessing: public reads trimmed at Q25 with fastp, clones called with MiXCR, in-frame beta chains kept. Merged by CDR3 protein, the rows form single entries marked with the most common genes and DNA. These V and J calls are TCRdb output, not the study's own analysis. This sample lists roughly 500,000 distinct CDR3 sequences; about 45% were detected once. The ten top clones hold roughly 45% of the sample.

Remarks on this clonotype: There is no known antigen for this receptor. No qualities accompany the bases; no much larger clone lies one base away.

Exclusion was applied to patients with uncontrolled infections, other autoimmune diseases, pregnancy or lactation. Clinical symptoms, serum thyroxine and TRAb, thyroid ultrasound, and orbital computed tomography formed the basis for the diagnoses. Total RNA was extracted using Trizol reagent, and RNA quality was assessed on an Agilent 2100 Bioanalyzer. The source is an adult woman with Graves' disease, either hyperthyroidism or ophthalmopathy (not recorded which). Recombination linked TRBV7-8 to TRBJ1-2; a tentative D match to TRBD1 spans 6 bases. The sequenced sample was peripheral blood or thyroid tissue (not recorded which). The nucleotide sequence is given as TGTGCCAGCAGCCCCCGAGTGGACAGTTTAGGCTACACCTTC. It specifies CASSPRVDSLGYTF.